These 8 T cell receptor beta chains originate from one sample sequenced in a study of identical twins. One entry per CDR3 protein results from TCRdb running MiXCR on the 5' RACE reads. The sample holds 1.5 million to 2 million distinct CDR3 sequences, 25% to 35% seen once. The sequencing input was cord blood. Receptors originate from a newborn girl in good health.

Regarding this clonotype: A much larger clonotype is one base distant, so this may be a read error. The V gene is TRBV6-6, the J gene TRBJ1-5; 8 bases are shared with TRBD1. The germline V gene encodes CDR1 MNHNY and CDR2 SVGAGI (reference sequence). The CDR3 covers 14 residues. V shed 7 bases, J shed 4 bases, and the junction held 6 bases outside the gene matches. The CDR3 loop reads CASTPGQENQPQHF. The CDR3 nucleotides read TGTGCCAGCACCCCGGGACAGGAGAATCAGCCCCAGCATTTT.

The rearrangement joins TRBV5-5 to TRBJ1-2; TRBD1 agrees at 9 bases. Germline-derived CDR1 and CDR2 are SGHKS and YYEKEE (reference sequence). This CDR3 has 15 residues. V lost 0 bases and J lost 6; bases outside the gene matches: 6. The CDR3 loop reads CASSLELTGGDGYTF. The CDR3 coding sequence is TGTGCCAGCAGCTTGGAGCTGACAGGGGGGGATGGCTACACCTTC.

This clonotype was recorded many times. V gene TRBV20-1 combines with J gene TRBJ1-2, with 7 positions matching TRBD1. The germline gives CDR1 DFQATT, CDR2 SNEGSKA (reference sequence). The CDR3 totals 12 residues. The V and J ends lost 0 bases and 7 bases, in that order; junction bases with no gene match: 2. CDR3 amino acids: CSAREGGGGYTF. The CDR3 nucleotides are TGCAGTGCTAGAGAAGGGGGCGGTGGCTACACCTTC.

This clonotype showed up many times. This CDR3 reads CASSEGDRQETQYF. In nucleotides, the CDR3 is TGTGCCAGCAGTGAAGGGGACAGGCAAGAGACCCAGTACTTC. The V and J genes are TRBV25-1 and TRBJ2-5, with 8 bases identical to TRBD1. Per the germline V gene, CDR1 is MGHDK and CDR2 is SYGVNS. Germline trimming cut 2 bases from V and 2 bases from J; bases unmatched to any gene: 1. The CDR3 is 14 residues long.

The chain is built from TRBV21-1 and TRBJ2-7; the D call TRBD2 from the table was never checked on the DNA. TRBV21-1 is recorded as a pseudogene. The CDR3 runs to 14 residues. CDR3 protein: CASQEDSSSYEQYF. CDR3 coding DNA: TGTGCCAGCCAGGAGGACTCGAGCTCCTACGAGCAGTACTTC.

This clonotype came up a few times. The J gene is TRBJ1-5, the V gene TRBV6-5, with a weak D call TRBD1 (6 bases). The CDR3 is made up of 14 amino acids. Germline V gene data show CDR1 as MNHEY and CDR2 as SVGAGI. Trimming removed 4 bases from V and 5 bases from J, with 12 bases in between. CDR3 nucleotides: TGTGCCAGCAGTTGGACAAGACAGGATCAGCCCCAGCATTTT. Its protein is CASSWTRQDQPQHF.

V is TRBV7-9 and J is TRBJ1-1; 7 bases fit TRBD1. From germline, CDR1 is SEHNR and CDR2 FQNEAQ (reference sequence). J was trimmed by 0 bases and V by 4 bases; bases with no gene match: 5. The length of the CDR3 is 15 residues. CDR3 sequence: CASSSDRRLNTEAFF. In nucleotides, the CDR3 is TGTGCCAGCAGCTCGGACAGGCGGTTGAACACTGAAGCTTTCTTT.

The chain links TRBV5-4 to TRBJ1-2; the D gene is possibly TRBD1 (5 bases). The V and J ends lost 4 bases and 5 bases respectively, with 15 bases between them. This CDR3 has 14 residues. CDR1 and CDR2 from the germline V gene are SGHNT and YYREEE (reference sequence). In DNA, the CDR3 is TGTGCCAGCAGCCCTCAGGGTCAATCATATGGCTACACCTTC. This gives the protein CASSPQGQSYGYTF.